A single sample is the source of the 29 T cell receptor beta chains below, sequenced in a study of blood T cell repertoires in COVID-19. Produced via immunoSEQ multiplex PCR; TCRdb's table is partial and in-frame only. Of roughly 340,000 clones listed, around 91% are singletons. The sample was peripheral blood. The receptors originated from a woman between 18 and 30 years old who had recovered from COVID-19.

This clone was found a few times. V and J are TRBV19 and TRBJ2-7, with TRBD2 as a possible D gene (6 bases). The CDR3 contains 17 residues. Germline V gives CDR1 LNHDA, CDR2 SQIVND (reference sequence). V lost 3 bases and J 4 bases, leaving 22 bases between the germline ends. CDR3 bases: TGTGCCAGTAGTATCCCTGCGGGACTCGACACCACTTACGAGCAGTACGTC. Translating gives CASSIPAGLDTTYEQYV.

This rearrangement joins TRBV12-3 or TRBV12-4 to TRBJ2-1; maybe TRBD2 (6 bases). The CDR3 has 12 amino acids. The V end was cut by 4 bases, the J end by 9 bases, with 10 bases between. CDR3 protein: CASSSDGGEQFF. CDR3 bases: TGTGCCAGCAGTTCCGACGGGGGTGAGCAGTTCTTC.

The chain uses TRBV19 and TRBJ1-5, with D maybe TRBD1 (5 bases). Germline values: CDR1 LNHDA, CDR2 SQIVND (reference sequence). CDR3 size: 14 residues. V lost 2 bases, J lost 4 bases, and 9 bases lay in between. The CDR3 here is CASSISRGNQPQHF. The CDR3 DNA sequence: TGTGCCAGTAGTATAAGTCGGGGGAATCAGCCCCAGCATTTT.

This chain connects TRBV7-9 to TRBJ1-2; D not resolved. CDR3 size: 16 residues. The germline CDR1 and CDR2 sequences are SEHNR and FQNEAQ (reference sequence). Trimming shortened V by 4 bases and J by 4 bases, and 19 bases separated the two germline ends. The CDR3 DNA reads TGTGCCAGCAGCTCTTCTGCCGAGGGTAGAAGCTATGGCTACACCTTC. It yields the protein CASSSSAEGRSYGYTF. Supplemented by reference TRBV7-9 and TRBJ1-2, the full variable domain reads DTGVSQNPRHKITKRGQNVTFRCDPISEHNRLYWYRQTLGQGPEFLTYFQNEAQLEKSRLLSDRFSAERPKGSFSTLEIQRTEQGDSAMYLCASSSSAEGRSYGYTFGSGTRLTVV.

The table lists this clone with a count of one. This chain uses TRBV19 with TRBJ2-1; no clear D gene. The CDR3 has 13 residues. V gave up 10 bases and J gave up 0 bases, with 10 bases separating them. Germline V gives CDR1 LNHDA, CDR2 SQIVND (reference sequence). The CDR3 reads CAITSSSYNEQFF. Written as DNA, the CDR3 is TGTGCCATCACATCAAGCTCCTACAATGAGCAGTTCTTC.

Note on this clone: This CDR3 is also generated by other DNA sequences in the sample. CDR3 bases: TGTGCCAGCAGCTCTACGGGCTACGAGCAGTACGTC. Translating it yields CASSSTGYEQYV. V and J are TRBV6-2 or TRBV6-3 and TRBJ2-7; D remains ambiguous. Looked up from germline, CDR1 is MNHEY and CDR2 is SVGEGT. V lost 6 bases and J 3 bases, leaving 9 bases between the germline ends. The CDR3 contains 12 residues.

In this sample, this clone turned up once. The chain couples TRBV20-1 to TRBJ1-2; no firm D call. This CDR3 region has 15 residues. CDR1 is DFQATT and CDR2 is SNEGSKA in the germline V gene (reference sequence). V was shortened by 3 bases and J by 0 bases, with 14 bases between the two germline ends. This CDR3 reads CSASAPGVSNYGYTF. The CDR3 nucleotides read TGCAGTGCTAGTGCCCCGGGAGTCTCTAACTATGGCTACACCTTC.

DNA of the CDR3: TGTGCCAGCAGGAGGGGGGGAGGCACAGATACGCAGTATTTT. It is translated as CASRRGGGTDTQYF. The chain combines TRBV2 with TRBJ2-3; D possibly corresponds to TRBD2 (7 bases). Trimming took off 6 bases at V and 1 base at J, with 11 bases between the two ends. The CDR3 is made up of 14 amino acids. The germline CDR1 and CDR2 sequences are SNHLY and FYNNEI.

This chain connects TRBV11-2 to TRBJ1-1; D ambiguous. This CDR3 is 13 amino acids long. Germline CDR1 SGHAT, CDR2 FQNNGV. Trimming removed 4 bases at V and 5 bases at J, with 11 bases between. CDR3 sequence: CASSSHPGTEAFF. CDR3 DNA: TGTGCCAGCAGCTCCCACCCCGGTACTGAAGCTTTCTTT.

The chain uses TRBV7-9 and TRBJ2-3, with unresolved D. Germline CDR1 and CDR2: SEHNR and FQNEAQ (reference sequence). This CDR3 comprises 13 residues. Deletions cut 1 base from V and 5 bases from J, with 7 bases between. In DNA form, the CDR3 reads TGTGCCAGCAGCTTAGATAACGGAGATACGCAGTATTTT. Translated: CASSLDNGDTQYF.

With regard to this clone: Other DNA sequences in this specimen translate into the identical CDR3. The CDR3 DNA reads as TGCGCCAGCAGCCCCCCAGGGGGCGGGACCGGGGAGCTGTTTTTT. Protein: CASSPPGGGTGELFF. The rearrangement links TRBV5-1 to TRBJ2-2, with 8 positions matching TRBD1. The CDR3 has 15 amino acids. J gave up 5 bases and V 4 bases, and 7 bases lay outside the gene matches. Germline CDR1 SGHRS, CDR2 YFSETQ.

The V call is TRBV3-1 (or the pseudogene TRBV3-2), the J call TRBJ1-1, with D perhaps TRBD1 (5 bases). The CDR3 loop spans 15 amino acids. Germline V gene sequence: CDR1 LGHDT, CDR2 YNNKEL (reference sequence). Trimming left V 0 bases short and J 4 bases short, with 12 bases between. This chain's CDR3 is CASSQDGVGGTEAFF. CDR3 coding DNA: TGTGCCAGCAGCCAAGACGGGGTGGGGGGCACTGAAGCTTTCTTT.

The chain couples TRBV7-9 to TRBJ2-5; maybe TRBD2 (5 bases). Germline V gene lookup returns CDR1 SEHNR and CDR2 FQNEAQ (reference sequence). The CDR3 totals 13 residues. Trimming cost V 2 bases and J 5 bases, with 9 bases left between them. Written as DNA, the CDR3 is TGTGCCAGCAGCTTATCTAGCCTGGAGACCCAGTACTTC. It yields the protein CASSLSSLETQYF.

The chain has TRBV7-2 and TRBJ2-2, with 10 positions matching TRBD1. The CDR3 length is 14 residues. Trimming removed 6 bases from V and 6 bases from J; junction bases left unmatched: 4. Per the germline V gene, CDR1 is SGHTA and CDR2 is FQGNSA. CDR3 sequence reads: CASRWDRGAGELFF. CDR3 nucleotides: TGTGCCAGCAGGTGGGACAGGGGCGCCGGGGAGCTGTTTTTT.

This clone appeared once. V gene TRBV5-1 combines with J gene TRBJ2-2; TRBD2 might be the D (6 bases). This CDR3 has 13 amino acids. CDR1 and CDR2 from the germline V gene are SGHRS and YFSETQ. Trimming removed 3 bases from V and 5 bases from J, with 8 bases in between. CDR3 sequence: CASSWAGTGELFF. CDR3 DNA sequence: TGCGCCAGCAGCTGGGCGGGGACCGGGGAGCTGTTTTTT.

V is TRBV18 and J is TRBJ1-2; D might be TRBD1 (5 bases). This CDR3 comprises 14 residues. Germline CDR1 KGHSH, CDR2 LQKENI. V lost 0 bases and J lost 5, with 10 bases in between. CDR3 nucleotides: TGTGCCAGCTCACCACCGGGGCGGGGGTATGGCTACACCTTC. This codes for CASSPPGRGYGYTF.

The gene calls are TRBV10-1 and TRBJ2-5, with D perhaps matching TRBD1 (5 bases). Deletions cut 7 bases from V and 2 bases from J, with 23 bases between. Per the germline V gene, CDR1 is WNHNN and CDR2 is SYGVQD (reference sequence). This CDR3 has 17 amino acids. CDR3: CASTRWGAHNFQETQYF. In nucleotides, the CDR3 is TGCGCCAGCACCCGCTGGGGCGCGCATAACTTTCAAGAGACCCAGTACTTC.

V gene TRBV13 combines with J gene TRBJ2-7; 8 bases are a match to TRBD2. Unmatched junction bases numbered 12, after V lost 5 bases and J lost 0 bases. Looked up from germline, CDR1 is PRHDT and CDR2 is FYEKMQ (reference sequence). The CDR3 runs to 17 residues. Here the CDR3 DNA reads TGTGCCAGCAGCCCCCGGGAGGAGCGGGAGTACTCCTACGAGCAGTACGTC. Translated: CASSPREEREYSYEQYV.

The rearrangement links TRBV11-2 to TRBJ1-6, with 9 bases fitting TRBD1. From germline, CDR1 is SGHAT and CDR2 FQNNGV. Germline trimming cut 2 bases from V and 10 bases from J; bases unmatched to any gene: 9. This CDR3 comprises 16 residues. The CDR3 DNA sequence: TGTGCCAGCAGCTTAATGAGGGACAGGGCCGGATCACCCCTCCACTTT. It codes for CASSLMRDRAGSPLHF.

This chain links TRBV7-9 with TRBJ1-1, with D hard to call. With 8 bases removed from V and 0 bases from J, the gap between germline ends came to 10 bases. This CDR3 has 13 amino acids. CDR1 is SEHNR, CDR2 FQNEAQ, per germline (reference sequence). The CDR3 nucleotides are TGTGCCAGCCTAGCCGAGGTGAACACTGAAGCTTTCTTT. This codes for CASLAEVNTEAFF. Based on the CDR3 plus reference TRBV7-9 and TRBJ1-1, the full variable domain is DTGVSQNPRHKITKRGQNVTFRCDPISEHNRLYWYRQTLGQGPEFLTYFQNEAQLEKSRLLSDRFSAERPKGSFSTLEIQRTEQGDSAMYLCASLAEVNTEAFFGQGTRLTVV.

The rearrangement joins TRBV6-5 to TRBJ1-1; D is perhaps TRBD1 (6 bases). V was pared by 6 bases and J by 4 bases, with 18 bases between. Germline V CDR1 and CDR2: MNHEY, SVGAGI. The CDR3 length is 15 residues. The DNA for the CDR3 is TGTGCCAGCAGCCGCCCCAACAGGGTAGCCACTGAAGCTTTCTTT. It is translated as CASSRPNRVATEAFF.

A single count supports this clone. The same CDR3 also results from other DNA sequences found in this sample. The gene calls are TRBV7-2 and TRBJ1-1; 7 nucleotides match TRBD1. The V segment lost 3 bases and the J segment 4 bases; nucleotides outside the gene matches: 2. This CDR3 is 13 amino acids long. Germline V gives CDR1 SGHTA, CDR2 FQGNSA. The CDR3 DNA reads TGTGCCAGCAGCTTGCAGGGGGGCACTGAAGCTTTCTTT. Translation gives CASSLQGGTEAFF.

The gene calls are TRBV9 and TRBJ2-2, with TRBD1 identical over 7 bases. Germline trimming cut 3 bases from V and 6 bases from J; bases unmatched to any gene: 8. This CDR3 has 15 residues. Germline loops: CDR1 SGDLS, CDR2 YYNGEE. CDR3 bases: TGTGCCAGCAGCGGCGGAACAGGGGCCCCCGGGGAGCTGTTTTTT. It translates to CASSGGTGAPGELFF.

The V gene is TRBV18, the J gene TRBJ1-1; TRBD1 matches 7 bases. CDR3 length equals 16 residues. After removal of 6 bases from V and 0 bases from J, the junction contained 10 bases not matched to a gene. Germline V lookup: CDR1 KGHSH, CDR2 LQKENI. CDR3 in amino acids: CASSNGVGQMNTEAFF. Here the CDR3 DNA reads TGTGCCAGCTCGAATGGGGTGGGACAGATGAACACTGAAGCTTTCTTT.

Turning to this clone: Other DNA sequences in this specimen translate into the identical CDR3. This chain uses TRBV10-2 with TRBJ2-3, with 13 bases lining up with TRBD2. Looked up from germline, CDR1 is WSHSY and CDR2 is SAAADI. Trimming cost V 6 bases and J 4 bases; bases outside gene matches: 4. This CDR3 region has 15 residues. The CDR3 reads CASSLLAGGSDTQYF. The DNA of the CDR3 is TGCGCCAGCAGCCTACTAGCGGGAGGGTCAGATACGCAGTATTTT.

The V call is TRBV6-4, the J call TRBJ2-7; 9 nucleotides agree with TRBD2. The CDR3 is 17 residues long. V lost 6 bases and J lost 7; bases outside the gene matches: 19. Germline CDR1 is MRHNA and CDR2 is SNTAGT. The CDR3 region has the DNA TGTGCCAGCAGAACTAGCGGGTGGGGCCCCCATGGATGTGAGCAGTACGTC. As protein: CASRTSGWGPHGCEQYV.

V is TRBV11-2 and J is TRBJ1-2, with TRBD1 matching over 9 bases. This CDR3 spans 19 amino acids. V gave up 3 bases and J gave up 0 bases; unmatched junction bases: 14. Per the germline V gene, CDR1 is SGHAT and CDR2 is FQNNGV. The CDR3 DNA follows: TGTGCCAGCAGCTTGCAAACCAGGGTACAGGGGGCAGCTAACTATGGCTACACCTTC. This codes for CASSLQTRVQGAANYGYTF.

J is TRBJ2-3 and V is TRBV24-1; D ambiguous. Deletions cut 0 bases from V and 2 bases from J, with 11 bases between. The CDR3 runs 16 residues. In germline, CDR1 is KGHDR, CDR2 SFDVKD. The CDR3 region has the DNA TGTGCCACCAGTGATTTGCTCTTCGGTTCCACAGATACGCAGTATTTT. Translation gives CATSDLLFGSTDTQYF.

This clone was found once. The chain joins TRBV27 to TRBJ2-1; 8 bases are a match to TRBD2. The CDR3 consists of 16 residues. CDR1 and CDR2 from the germline V gene are MNHEY and SMNVEV (reference sequence). V lost 6 bases, J lost 6 bases, and 13 bases stayed unmatched. The CDR3 DNA reads as TGTGCCAGCAGCTCCACACCGGGACTAGTTTTCAATGAGCAGTTCTTC. It translates to CASSSTPGLVFNEQFF.